These 15 T cell receptor beta chains were all obtained from the same sample, sequenced in a study of control samples from healthy donors and cancer patients. Produced via immunoSEQ multiplex PCR; TCRdb's table is partial and in-frame only. The data hold about 60,000 clones, with 88% observed a single time. The specimen sequenced was blood. The receptors stem from a man aged 45-65 years in good health.

This chain joins TRBV6-2 or TRBV6-3 and TRBJ2-1, with TRBD2 identical over 11 bases. Germline assignment: CDR1 MNHEY and CDR2 SVGEGT. This CDR3 spans 16 amino acids. With 5 bases clipped from V and 6 bases from J, the junction kept 9 bases outside the gene matches. The CDR3 reads CASSGALGLAANEQFF. CDR3 DNA sequence: TGTGCCAGCAGTGGAGCTTTGGGACTAGCGGCCAATGAGCAGTTCTTC.

The J gene is TRBJ1-1, the V gene TRBV6-5, with 12 positions matching TRBD1. With V trimmed by 6 bases and J by 0 bases, 2 bases remained unmatched. CDR1 and CDR2 from the germline V gene are MNHEY and SVGAGI. The CDR3 is made up of 15 amino acids. CDR3: CASSRDRGLNTEAFF. The CDR3 DNA sequence: TGTGCCAGCAGCCGGGACAGGGGGCTGAACACTGAAGCTTTCTTT.

In this sample, this clone turned up once. The chain combines TRBV28 with TRBJ2-3; the match to TRBD2 covers 12 bases. V trimming: 6 bases; J trimming: 3 bases; junction bases outside the gene matches: 7. CDR3 length: 16 amino acids. Germline loops: CDR1 MDHEN, CDR2 SYDVKM. CDR3 DNA sequence: TGTGCCAGCAGCTCCGGCGGACTAGCGGGGACAGATACGCAGTATTTT. It yields the protein CASSSGGLAGTDTQYF.

To note about this clone: Additional DNA sequences in this sample encode the identical CDR3. The chain links TRBV2 to TRBJ2-3, with 12 bases matching TRBD2. The trim removed 3 bases at V and 6 bases at J, leaving 4 bases unmatched. From germline, CDR1 is SNHLY and CDR2 FYNNEI. The CDR3 has 15 amino acids. CDR3 loop: CASSEGLAGGDTQYF. The CDR3 coding sequence is TGTGCCAGCAGTGAGGGTCTAGCGGGAGGGGATACGCAGTATTTT.

The chain uses TRBV15 and TRBJ1-3; D is ambiguous. Germline V gene data show CDR1 as LNHNV and CDR2 as YYDKDF (reference sequence). This CDR3 is 12 amino acids long. V was cut by 1 base and J by 3 bases, with 1 base left in between. The CDR3 is CATSRVGNTIYF. CDR3 DNA sequence: TGTGCCACCAGCAGAGTTGGAAACACCATATATTTT.

CDR3 loop: CASSVGIATNEKLFF. CDR3 nucleotides: TGTGCCAGCAGCGTAGGAATAGCAACTAATGAAAAACTGTTTTTT. V gene TRBV9 combines with J gene TRBJ1-4, with D unresolved. Trimming removed 0 bases at V and 0 bases at J, with 6 bases between. CDR3 length equals 15 residues. Germline CDR1 reads SGDLS; CDR2 reads YYNGEE.

The chain uses TRBV30 and TRBJ2-1, with a weak D call TRBD1 (5 bases). The CDR3 extends over 14 amino acids. CDR1 GTSNPN and CDR2 SVGIG come from the germline V gene (reference sequence). V was shortened by 4 bases and J by 0 bases, with 10 bases between the two germline ends. The CDR3 protein is CAWTLTVSYNEQFF. The CDR3, as DNA: TGTGCCTGGACCCTGACAGTCTCCTACAATGAGCAGTTCTTC.

This chain uses TRBV2 with TRBJ2-1; D ambiguous. CDR1 and CDR2 (germline): SNHLY, FYNNEI. Trimming removed 1 base at V and 4 bases at J, with 11 bases between. This CDR3 region has 15 residues. The CDR3 spells CASSEGATVYNEQFF. CDR3 in DNA: TGTGCCAGCAGTGAAGGGGCTACCGTATACAATGAGCAGTTCTTC.

V is TRBV28 and J is TRBJ1-2; no clear D. This CDR3 is built from 13 residues. CDR1 is MDHEN and CDR2 is SYDVKM in the germline V gene. V was shortened by 7 bases and J by 5 bases, with 14 bases between the two germline ends. The CDR3 loop reads CASTPDGLYGYTF. In DNA form, the CDR3 reads TGTGCCAGCACCCCAGACGGACTGTATGGCTACACCTTC.

This chain uses TRBV11-3 with TRBJ2-1; unclear D gene. This CDR3 comprises 14 residues. Germline CDR1 SGHNT, CDR2 YENEEA. Between the trimmed V and J ends, which lost 0 bases and 5 bases, there was a span of 8 bases. The CDR3 loop reads CASSLDPVDNEQFF. CDR3 nucleotides: TGTGCCAGCAGCTTAGATCCCGTCGACAATGAGCAGTTCTTC.

The J gene is TRBJ1-1, the V gene TRBV7-8, with D unclear. Germline CDR1 and CDR2: SGHVS and FQNEAQ. The CDR3 length is 12 residues. Between the trimmed V and J ends, which lost 1 base and 4 bases, there was a span of 4 bases. DNA of the CDR3: TGTGCCAGCAGCTTAGACCTCACTGAAGCTTTCTTT. Amino acid sequence: CASSLDLTEAFF. The entire variable domain, with the rest obtained from reference TRBV7-8 and TRBJ1-1, is as follows: GAGVSQSPRYKVAKRGQDVALRCDPISGHVSLFWYQQALGQGPEFLTYFQNEAQLDKSGLPSDRFFAERPEGSVSTLKIQRTQQEDSAVYLCASSLDLTEAFFGQGTRLTVV.

The V gene is TRBV27, the J gene TRBJ2-1; 14 nucleotides match TRBD2. CDR3 length equals 18 residues. Trimming cost V 5 bases and J 9 bases; bases outside gene matches: 15. In germline, CDR1 is MNHEY, CDR2 SMNVEV (reference sequence). CDR3 loop: CASSRGTSGSVNIGEQFF. The CDR3 DNA follows: TGTGCCAGCAGTAGAGGGACTAGCGGGAGTGTCAATATTGGTGAGCAGTTCTTC.

The chain recombines TRBV24-1 with TRBJ2-3; D is perhaps TRBD2 (6 bases). Trimming left V 3 bases short and J 1 base short, with 13 bases between. Germline V gene lookup returns CDR1 KGHDR and CDR2 SFDVKD. The CDR3 is made up of 16 amino acids. The CDR3 DNA follows: TGTGCCACCAGTGATACGAGCGGCGGGGGCACAGATACGCAGTATTTT. Protein: CATSDTSGGGTDTQYF.

This chain connects TRBV24-1 to TRBJ2-1; 8 bases fit TRBD2. The CDR3 totals 16 residues. J gave up 0 bases and V 4 bases, and 4 bases lay outside the gene matches. CDR1 is KGHDR, CDR2 SFDVKD, per germline. This chain's CDR3 is CATSDTSGNSYNEQFF. The CDR3 DNA is TGTGCCACCAGTGACACTAGCGGTAACTCCTACAATGAGCAGTTCTTC.

Written as DNA, the CDR3 is TGTGCCAGCAGCGAACAGGGGAACACCGGGGAGCTGTTTTTT. Protein sequence: CASSEQGNTGELFF. The chain is built from TRBV11-3 and TRBJ2-2, with D maybe TRBD1 (6 bases). The CDR3 extends over 14 amino acids. Trimming took 5 bases from V and 1 from J, leaving 8 bases between them. Germline V gives CDR1 SGHNT, CDR2 YENEEA.